The clone carrying this T cell receptor beta chain appeared a single time. In the original workflow: It was from reference gene primer amplification that nucleated cell counts were estimated. Generated by immunoSEQ multiplex PCR, the TCRdb table keeps only in-frame clones and is missing some. That table gives V, J and clone size, and the DNA gave D and trimming. The sample has roughly 200,000 clones; around 94% are singletons. CDR3 length: 15 residues. Germline V gives CDR1 KGHSH, CDR2 LQKENI. V was clipped by 3 bases and J by 0 bases, with 9 bases between them. These data originate in a study of blood T cell repertoires in COVID-19. Study details: Acute and convalescent COVID-19 specimens originated in the United States, Italy and Spain. The cDNA or gDNA used as material had been derived from T cells, B-cell-depleted T cells, or PBMCs.

Seattle enrolled patients during active infection and tracked them longitudinally. The TCR was taken from a man aged 25-40 years with COVID-19, enrolled during active disease. Sequencing was carried out using peripheral blood. The genes are TRBV18 and TRBJ1-5, with no clear D. CDR3 sequence reads: CASSPLEYSNQPQHF. CDR3 DNA: TGTGCCAGCTCACCGTTAGAATATAGCAATCAGCCCCAGCATTTT.